These T cell receptor beta chains were read from a single sample in a study of blood T cells in healthy people across ages. TCRdb reanalysed the 5' RACE reads using MiXCR and keeps one entry per CDR3 protein. The sample consists of hundreds of thousands of distinct CDR3 sequences, around 48% of them appearing once. The sample was blood. The receptors come from an older man in good health. CDR3s include the opening cysteine and the closing phenylalanine or tryptophan. D genes are given only for firm matches. The size of a clone is reported for some rows only, either as once, few or many, or as a class for expanded clones.

D gene: NA; V gene: TRBV20-1; J gene: TRBJ2-5; clone size: NA; CDR3 DNA: TGCAGTGCTAGAGACTCCGGGGCTCCACAAGAGACCCAGTACTTC; CDR3 protein: CSARDSGAPQETQYF
D gene: TRBD1; V gene: TRBV28; J gene: TRBJ2-3; clone size: NA; CDR3 DNA: TGTGCCAGCAGTTTAGGGACAGTGACCCGCACAGATACGCAGTATTTT; CDR3 protein: CASSLGTVTRTDTQYF
D gene: TRBD1; V gene: TRBV7-2; J gene: TRBJ2-7; clone size: NA; CDR3 DNA: TGTGCCAGCAGCGCCGACAGGGGGCTCTACGAGCAGTACTTC; CDR3 protein: CASSADRGLYEQYF
D gene: NA; V gene: TRBV6-5; J gene: TRBJ2-7; clone size: NA; CDR3 DNA: TGTGCCAGCAGGAGGGATTACCAAAGCTCCTACGAGCAGTACTTC; CDR3 protein: CASRRDYQSSYEQYF
D gene: TRBD2; V gene: TRBV20-1; J gene: TRBJ2-5; clone size: few; CDR3 DNA: TGCAGTGCTCGGACTAGCGGGAAAGAGACCCAGTACTTC; CDR3 protein: CSARTSGKETQYF
D gene: TRBD2; V gene: TRBV5-1; J gene: TRBJ2-7; clone size: NA; CDR3 DNA: TGCGCCAGCGGAGACGGGAGGGCCATGTACGAGCAGTACTTC; CDR3 protein: CASGDGRAMYEQYF
D gene: NA; V gene: TRBV6-2/TRBV6-3; J gene: TRBJ2-1; clone size: NA; CDR3 DNA: TGTGCCAGCAGTGACGGGGGTGCGCAGTTCTTC; CDR3 protein: CASSDGGAQFF
D gene: NA; V gene: TRBV29-1; J gene: TRBJ1-1; clone size: few; CDR3 DNA: TGCAGCGTCCCGGACCCTTGGAACACTGAAGCTTTCTTT; CDR3 protein: CSVPDPWNTEAFF
D gene: NA; V gene: TRBV27; J gene: TRBJ1-5; clone size: once; CDR3 DNA: TGTGCCAGCAGTTTATTGGGGGCCCTAGGGGATCAGCCCCAGCATTTT; CDR3 protein: CASSLLGALGDQPQHF
D gene: NA; V gene: TRBV27; J gene: TRBJ2-1; clone size: NA; CDR3 DNA: TGTGCCAGCAGTACCAAAATGCCGGGACGGAGTCTCAATGAGCAGTTCTTC; CDR3 protein: CASSTKMPGRSLNEQFF
D gene: NA; V gene: TRBV9; J gene: TRBJ2-3; clone size: few; CDR3 DNA: TGTGCCAGCAGCCCAAGGACGGCAGACAGCACAGATACGCAGTATTTT; CDR3 protein: CASSPRTADSTDTQYF
D gene: NA; V gene: TRBV10-3; J gene: TRBJ2-5; clone size: NA; CDR3 DNA: TGTGCCATCAGTGAGTGGATGACTGATCAAGAGACCCAGTACTTC; CDR3 protein: CAISEWMTDQETQYF
D gene: TRBD2; V gene: TRBV27; J gene: TRBJ2-7; clone size: NA; CDR3 DNA: TGTGCCAGCAGTTTCCTAGCGGGAGAGAACGAGCAGTACTTC; CDR3 protein: CASSFLAGENEQYF
D gene: NA; V gene: TRBV20-1; J gene: TRBJ2-7; clone size: NA; CDR3 DNA: TGCAGTGCTGCGGACCCCTACGAGCAGTACTTC; CDR3 protein: CSAADPYEQYF
D gene: TRBD1; V gene: TRBV7-9; J gene: TRBJ2-3; clone size: few; CDR3 DNA: TGTGCCAGCACCAACTCCGGGACAGGGGGAACTACGCAGTATTTT; CDR3 protein: CASTNSGTGGTTQYF
D gene: NA; V gene: TRBV20-1; J gene: TRBJ1-2; clone size: few; CDR3 DNA: TGCAGTGCCCTCGAAGGGGGGCTCGGCTATGGCTACACCTTC; CDR3 protein: CSALEGGLGYGYTF
D gene: NA; V gene: TRBV29-1; J gene: TRBJ2-1; clone size: few; CDR3 DNA: TGCAGCTTCCGTTATGGCAGAAATGAGCAGTTCTTC; CDR3 protein: CSFRYGRNEQFF
D gene: NA; V gene: TRBV29-1; J gene: TRBJ2-7; clone size: NA; CDR3 DNA: TGCACCGGGTCGGACAGCTCCTACAATGAGCAGTACTTC; CDR3 protein: CTGSDSSYNEQYF
D gene: TRBD1; V gene: TRBV4-3; J gene: TRBJ2-5; clone size: few; CDR3 DNA: TGCGCCAGCAGCCTGGACCAGGGGACAGGGACCCAGTACTTC; CDR3 protein: CASSLDQGTGTQYF
D gene: NA; V gene: TRBV20-1; J gene: TRBJ2-1; clone size: NA; CDR3 DNA: TGCAGTGCTAGAGATCAATACGGGACTCCTAACAATGAGCAGTTCTTC; CDR3 protein: CSARDQYGTPNNEQFF
D gene: NA; V gene: TRBV6-5; J gene: TRBJ1-1; clone size: NA; CDR3 DNA: TGTGCCATCCGACGAGGGGCGGGCACTGAAGCTTTCTTT; CDR3 protein: CAIRRGAGTEAFF